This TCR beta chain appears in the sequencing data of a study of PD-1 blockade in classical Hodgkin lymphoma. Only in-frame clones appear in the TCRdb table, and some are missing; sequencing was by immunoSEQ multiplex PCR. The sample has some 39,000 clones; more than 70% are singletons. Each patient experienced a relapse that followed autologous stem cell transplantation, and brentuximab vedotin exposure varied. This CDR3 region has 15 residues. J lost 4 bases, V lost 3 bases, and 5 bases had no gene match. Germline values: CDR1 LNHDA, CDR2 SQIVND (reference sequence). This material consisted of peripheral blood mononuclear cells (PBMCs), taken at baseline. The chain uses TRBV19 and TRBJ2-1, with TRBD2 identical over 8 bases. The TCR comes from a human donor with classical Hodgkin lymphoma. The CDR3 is CASSITSGPYNEQFF. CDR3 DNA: TGTGCCAGTAGTATTACTAGCGGCCCTTACAATGAGCAGTTCTTC. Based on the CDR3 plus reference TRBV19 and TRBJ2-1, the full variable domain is DGGITQSPKYLFRKEGQNVTLSCEQNLNHDAMYWYRQDPGQGLRLIYYSQIVNDFQKGDIAEGYSVSREKKESFPLTVTSAQKNPTAFYLCASSITSGPYNEQFFGPGTRLTVL.